This T cell receptor (beta chain) is from a study of glioma-infiltrating T cells. Study-level points and caveats: Non-neoplastic patients had below-expected tissue-blood divergence, while all gliomas exceeded expectation.

As concerns this clonotype: Its antigen is not known.

The CDR3 length is 15 residues. From germline, CDR1 is SGHTA and CDR2 FQGNSA. Unmatched junction bases numbered 3, after V lost 0 bases and J lost 5 bases. TCR alpha and beta CDR3 regions were amplified from RNA using iRepertoire nested multiplex PCR. TCRdb redid the calling of the multiplex PCR reads with MiXCR, one entry per CDR3 protein. Of 300,000 to 450,000 distinct CDR3 sequences listed, 41% are singletons. Source material: glioma tissue, nonneoplastic brain tissue, or PBMCs (not recorded which). The rearrangement uses TRBV7-2 and TRBJ2-7, with 11 bases that match TRBD2. The TCR was taken from a human donor with low-grade glioma or glioblastoma, undergoing nonglioma brain surgery, or in good health (not recorded which). CDR3 amino acids: CASSLALAGADEQYF. The CDR3 DNA reads TGTGCCAGCAGCTTAGCACTAGCGGGAGCTGACGAGCAGTACTTC.